The entry below describes one T cell receptor (beta chain). Its antigen is unidentified. Germline loops: CDR1 LGHNT, CDR2 FRNRAP. The CDR3 loop spans 12 amino acids. V lost 5 bases and J lost 0, with 4 bases in between. The sample belongs to a study of cytomegalovirus exposure and HLA in healthy donors. About the research overall: An early release of data contained approximately 80 million unique TCRs, which came from HLA-typed donors. Findings and caveats of the study: In a later analysis, donors in an Asian-associated ancestry cluster reportedly had fewer N-insertions in productive TCRs than the cohort mean. The study labeled roughly 160 TCR beta chains cytomegalovirus-associated.

PCR employed 60 Vbeta and 13 Jbeta primers. This table comes from immunoSEQ multiplex PCR, and its TCRdb copy is limited to in-frame clones, with some not included. This table has fewer than 40,000 clones, 81% appearing once. The sequence derives from a woman aged 40 to 50 in good health and CMV-seronegative. The material sequenced was PBMCs. This chain links TRBV12-5 with TRBJ1-1; D ambiguous. Here the CDR3 reads CASGPMNTEAFF. For the CDR3, the DNA is TGTGCTAGTGGTCCAATGAACACTGAAGCTTTCTTT.